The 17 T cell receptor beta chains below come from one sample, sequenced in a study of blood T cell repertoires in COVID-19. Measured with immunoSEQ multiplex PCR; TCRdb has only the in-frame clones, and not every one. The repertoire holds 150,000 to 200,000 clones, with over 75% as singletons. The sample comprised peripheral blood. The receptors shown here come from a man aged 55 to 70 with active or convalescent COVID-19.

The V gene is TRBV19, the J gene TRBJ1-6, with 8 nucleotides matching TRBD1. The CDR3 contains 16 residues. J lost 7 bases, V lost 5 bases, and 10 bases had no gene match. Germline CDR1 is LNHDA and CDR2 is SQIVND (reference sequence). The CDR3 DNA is TGTGCCAGTAGTGTCGGGACAGGAAGACTGAATTCACCCCTCCACTTT. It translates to CASSVGTGRLNSPLHF.

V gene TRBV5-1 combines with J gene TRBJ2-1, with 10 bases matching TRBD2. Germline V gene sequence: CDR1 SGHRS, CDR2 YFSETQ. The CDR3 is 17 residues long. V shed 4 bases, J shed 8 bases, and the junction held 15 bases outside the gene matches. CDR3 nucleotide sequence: TGCGCCAGCAGCCTCGTTCCGTCGGCTAGCGGGAGTCATGAGCAGTTCTTC. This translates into CASSLVPSASGSHEQFF. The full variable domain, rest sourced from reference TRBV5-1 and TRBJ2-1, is KAGVTQTPRYLIKTRGQQVTLSCSPISGHRSVSWYQQTPGQGLQFLFEYFSETQRNKGNFPGRFSGRQFSNSRSEMNVSTLELGDSALYLCASSLVPSASGSHEQFFGPGTRLTVL.

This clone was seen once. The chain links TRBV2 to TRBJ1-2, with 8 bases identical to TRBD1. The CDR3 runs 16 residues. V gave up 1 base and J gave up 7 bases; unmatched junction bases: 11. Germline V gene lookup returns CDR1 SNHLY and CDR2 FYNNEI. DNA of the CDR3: TGTGCCAGCAGTGAAGTGCTCGCCAGGGGGCGTAGTGGCTACACCTTC. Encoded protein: CASSEVLARGRSGYTF.

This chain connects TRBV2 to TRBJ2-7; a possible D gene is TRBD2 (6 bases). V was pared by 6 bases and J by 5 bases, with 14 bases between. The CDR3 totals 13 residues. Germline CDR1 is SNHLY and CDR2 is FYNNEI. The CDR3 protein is CASSGLAGHEQYF. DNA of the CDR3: TGTGCCAGCAGCGGACTTGCGGGACACGAGCAGTACTTC.

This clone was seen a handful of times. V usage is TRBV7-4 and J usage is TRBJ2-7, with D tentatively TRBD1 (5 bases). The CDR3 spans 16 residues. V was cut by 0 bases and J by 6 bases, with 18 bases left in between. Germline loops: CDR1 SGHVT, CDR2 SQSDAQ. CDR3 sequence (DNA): TGTGCCAGCAGCTTAGCGCTAAGTCAGGGAAGGGGCGAGCAGTACTTC. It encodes CASSLALSQGRGEQYF.

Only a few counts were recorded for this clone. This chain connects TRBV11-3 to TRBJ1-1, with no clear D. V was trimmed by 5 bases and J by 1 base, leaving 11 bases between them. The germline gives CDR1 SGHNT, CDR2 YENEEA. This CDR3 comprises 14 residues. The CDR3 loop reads CASSPRSGNTEAFF. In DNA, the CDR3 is TGTGCCAGCAGCCCCCGTAGTGGGAACACTGAAGCTTTCTTT.

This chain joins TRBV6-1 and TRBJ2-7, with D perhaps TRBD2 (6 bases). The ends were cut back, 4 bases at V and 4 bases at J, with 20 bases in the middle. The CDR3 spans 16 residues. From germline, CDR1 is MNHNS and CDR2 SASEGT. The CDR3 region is CASSGLGGTVPYEQYF. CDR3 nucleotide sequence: TGTGCCAGCAGTGGTCTGGGGGGAACCGTCCCATACGAGCAGTACTTC.

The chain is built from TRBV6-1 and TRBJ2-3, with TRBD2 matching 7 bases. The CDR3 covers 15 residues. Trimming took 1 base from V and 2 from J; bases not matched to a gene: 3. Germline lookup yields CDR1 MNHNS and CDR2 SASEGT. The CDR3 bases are TGTGCCAGCAGTGAAGTGGGGGGGACCACAGATACGCAGTATTTT. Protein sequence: CASSEVGGTTDTQYF.

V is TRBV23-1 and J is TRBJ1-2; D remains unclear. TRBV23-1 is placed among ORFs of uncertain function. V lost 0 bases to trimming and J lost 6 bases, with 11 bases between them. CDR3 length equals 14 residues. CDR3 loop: CASSQSERGHGYTF. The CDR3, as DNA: TGCGCCAGCAGTCAATCGGAGCGAGGGCATGGCTACACCTTC.

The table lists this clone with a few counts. CDR3: CASSLGQGAYSTDTQYF. CDR3 DNA: TGTGCCAGCAGCTTAGGCCAGGGGGCCTATAGCACAGATACGCAGTATTTT. The rearrangement joins TRBV11-3 to TRBJ2-3, with 8 bases aligning to TRBD1. After removal of 1 base from V and 0 bases from J, the junction contained 6 bases not matched to a gene. Per the germline V gene, CDR1 is SGHNT and CDR2 is YENEEA. The CDR3 is made up of 17 amino acids.

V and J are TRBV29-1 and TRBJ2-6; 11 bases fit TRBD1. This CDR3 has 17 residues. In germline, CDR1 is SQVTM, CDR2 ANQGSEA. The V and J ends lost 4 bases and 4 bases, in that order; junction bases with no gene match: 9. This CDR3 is CSVVGTGGMKGANVLTF. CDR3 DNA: TGCAGCGTTGTAGGGACAGGGGGAATGAAAGGGGCCAACGTCCTGACTTTC. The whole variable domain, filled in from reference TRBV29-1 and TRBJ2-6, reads SAVISQKPSRDICQRGTSLTIQCQVDSQVTMMFWYRQQPGQSLTLIATANQGSEATYESGFVIDKFPISRPNLTFSTLTVSNMSPEDSSIYLCSVVGTGGMKGANVLTFGAGSRLTVL.

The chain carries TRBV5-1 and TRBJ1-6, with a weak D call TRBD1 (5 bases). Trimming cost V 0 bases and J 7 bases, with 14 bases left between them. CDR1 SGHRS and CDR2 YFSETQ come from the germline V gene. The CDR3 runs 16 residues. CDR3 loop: CASSLARRGGNSPLHF. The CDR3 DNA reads TGCGCCAGCAGCTTGGCCAGGAGGGGAGGGAATTCACCCCTCCACTTT.

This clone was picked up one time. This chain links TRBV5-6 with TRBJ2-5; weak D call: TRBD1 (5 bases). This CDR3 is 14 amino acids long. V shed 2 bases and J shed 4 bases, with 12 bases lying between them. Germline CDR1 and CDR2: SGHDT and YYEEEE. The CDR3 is CASSFNTGRETQYF. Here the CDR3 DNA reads TGTGCCAGCAGCTTCAATACAGGACGAGAGACCCAGTACTTC.

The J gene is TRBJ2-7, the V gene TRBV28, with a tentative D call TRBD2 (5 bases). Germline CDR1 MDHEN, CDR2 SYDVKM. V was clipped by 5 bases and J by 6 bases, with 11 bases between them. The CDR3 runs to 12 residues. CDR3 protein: CASSPPGFEQYF. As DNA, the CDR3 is TGTGCCAGCAGTCCACCGGGGTTCGAGCAGTACTTC.

CDR3 sequence: CASSSPGQGASEQYF. The DNA of the CDR3 is TGTGCCAGCAGTTCCCCTGGACAGGGGGCAAGTGAGCAGTACTTC. V and J are TRBV28 and TRBJ2-7; 11 bases align to TRBD1. J gave up 7 bases and V 4 bases, and 9 bases lay outside the gene matches. CDR1 and CDR2 (germline): MDHEN, SYDVKM. This CDR3 is 15 amino acids long.

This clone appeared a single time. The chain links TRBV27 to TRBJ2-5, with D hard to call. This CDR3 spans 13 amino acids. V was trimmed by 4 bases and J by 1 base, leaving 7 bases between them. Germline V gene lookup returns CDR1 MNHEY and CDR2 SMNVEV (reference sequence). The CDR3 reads CASSSPLQETQYF. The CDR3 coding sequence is TGTGCCAGCAGTTCCCCCCTCCAAGAGACCCAGTACTTC.

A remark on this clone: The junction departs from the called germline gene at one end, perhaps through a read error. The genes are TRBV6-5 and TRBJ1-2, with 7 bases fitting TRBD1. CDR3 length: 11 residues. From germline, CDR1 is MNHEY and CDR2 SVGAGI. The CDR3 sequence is CASSFRDSSYF. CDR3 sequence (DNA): TGTGCCAGCAGTTTCCGGGACAGCTCCTACTTC.